The entry below gives a single T cell receptor beta chain sequence along with its context. This clonotype was seen once. Which antigen it targets is not known. No base quality information exists; no much larger clone differs at one position. Receptor amplification or capture employed PCR. The instrument was an Illumina HiSeq 2500. To reduce PCR and sequencing biases, unique molecular identifiers were built into the TCR beta cDNA libraries. Every 1 to 10 million input T cells yielded some 500,000 cDNA molecules, meaning each molecule approximated one T cell. Patient libraries were prepared and sequenced with the same protocol used for the earlier healthy control dataset. Samples belonging to the same batch were prepared together, multiplexed and sequenced on a shared HiSeq lane. From the authors' description of their analysis: MIGEC handled the raw barcoded reads, throwing out single-read molecular identifier groups before consensus assembly and CDR3 extraction. VDJtools was used for post-analysis of the clonotype tables, with diversity normalized by down-sampling every dataset to the smallest sample size. To correct batch-related cross-sample contamination, repertoire overlap clustering matched CDR3 amino acid sequences but not nucleotide sequences. TCRdb's own reprocessing of the public reads used fastp at Q25 and MiXCR and kept productive beta chains. One record per CDR3 amino acid sequence lists the most common genes and DNA. These V and J calls are TCRdb output, not the study's own analysis. For this sample the table gives under 650,000 distinct CDR3 sequences, of which 44% were detected only once. In total, the top ten clones hold approximately 1.7% of the sample.

This record comes from a study of post-analysis software for immune sequencing data (dated by TCRdb to 2015 to 2017). About the study as a whole: The recorded disease courses included relapsing-remitting, secondary progressive and progressive-relapsing multiple sclerosis, and some patients had no subtype annotation. The multiple sclerosis patient repertoires were compared with roughly twelve previously published healthy control repertoires from donors aged 6 to 25 years. A subset of samples was prepared in parallel using single-end sample barcoding, then pooled and co-amplified after Illumina adapter ligation. The paper's findings and limits, for the study overall: Direct clustering with F measure revealed strong co-clustering of samples prepared in the same batch, which led to a batch-effect correction. The control group was slightly older than the multiple sclerosis patient group. Roughly 5 TRBV segments, including TRBV5-6, TRBV5-1 and TRBV20-1, were significantly more frequent in patients than controls. Normalized Chao1 diversity was significantly lower in multiple sclerosis patients than controls, suggesting substantial peripheral T-cell clonal expansion.

V sheds 4 bases and J sheds 0 bases, leaving 15 bases between their ends. Counted from cysteine to phenylalanine, this CDR3 has 16 amino acids. Only CDR3 DNA is held: 48 bases, read in frame from base 1. CDR1 and CDR2, per the germline V gene, are SGHRS and YFSETQ. To demonstrate the VDJtools post-analysis software, the study profiled TCR beta repertoires from the peripheral blood of 10 to 15 young patients with multiple sclerosis. The multiple sclerosis patients were children and adolescents ranging in age from roughly 6 to 15 years. The sequence joins TRBV5-1 to TRBJ2-3, with the D call tentatively TRBD1 or TRBD2, each fitting 6 bases. The sequenced sample was blood. This receptor was taken from a girl aged 5-17 years with multiple sclerosis. The DNA sequence is given as TGCGCCAGCAGCACAGGGACTGGGACTAGCACAGATACGCAGTATTTT. It specifies CASSTGTGTSTDTQYF.